This is a list of T cell receptor beta chains from one sample in a study of T cells in Graves' hyperthyroidism and ophthalmopathy. TCRdb reprocessed the multiplex PCR reads with MiXCR, giving one entry per CDR3 protein. This table holds hundreds of thousands of distinct CDR3 sequences, more than 11% found once. The sequencing sample was made of blood. These receptors originate from a woman in her 30s with Graves' hyperthyroidism. Both conserved end residues are part of each CDR3. Each record gives: J gene, clone size, D gene, V gene, CDR3 DNA, CDR3 protein. D genes are given only for firm matches. Some rows mark clone size as missing; the rest say once, few, many or name a class of expanded clone.

J gene: TRBJ2-3
clone size: few
D gene: NA
V gene: TRBV10-3
CDR3 DNA: TGTGCCATCAGTGGTGGCGGGATCAGGACGATAGATACGCAGTATTTT
CDR3 protein: CAISGGGIRTIDTQYF

J gene: TRBJ1-2
clone size: many
D gene: NA
V gene: TRBV2
CDR3 DNA: TGTGCCAGCAGTGAAGCCAGGTTATTCTATGGCTACACCTTC
CDR3 protein: CASSEARLFYGYTF

J gene: TRBJ2-7
clone size: NA
D gene: NA
V gene: TRBV20-1
CDR3 DNA: TGCAGTGCTAGCCCTCACGGTGTCGGTAGCTCCTACGAGCAGTACTTC
CDR3 protein: CSASPHGVGSSYEQYF

J gene: TRBJ2-5
clone size: few
D gene: TRBD1
V gene: TRBV12-3/TRBV12-4
CDR3 DNA: TGTGCCAGCAGTCTGGGGGACAGGGGTAATACGGAGACCCAGTACTTC
CDR3 protein: CASSLGDRGNTETQYF

J gene: TRBJ2-1
clone size: many
D gene: NA
V gene: TRBV2
CDR3 DNA: TGTGCCAGCAGAGACTCGGGTGAGCAGTTCTTC
CDR3 protein: CASRDSGEQFF

J gene: TRBJ2-5
clone size: few
D gene: TRBD1
V gene: TRBV20-1
CDR3 DNA: TGCAGTGCAACCGGGACAGGGGGAGAGACCCAGTACTTC
CDR3 protein: CSATGTGGETQYF

J gene: TRBJ1-6
clone size: NA
D gene: NA
V gene: TRBV18
CDR3 DNA: TGTGCCAGCTCACCATATCGAGATTCACCCCTCCACTTT
CDR3 protein: CASSPYRDSPLHF

J gene: TRBJ2-1
clone size: few
D gene: TRBD2
V gene: TRBV29-1
CDR3 DNA: TGCAGCGGGGGGGGGGGACTAGCGGGAGTGGATGAGCAGTTCTTC
CDR3 protein: CSGGGGLAGVDEQFF

J gene: TRBJ1-1
clone size: NA
D gene: NA
V gene: TRBV7-8
CDR3 DNA: TGTGCCAGCAGCTTAGAACCAGGAGGGGCTTTCTTT
CDR3 protein: CASSLEPGGAFF

J gene: TRBJ2-5
clone size: many
D gene: TRBD2
V gene: TRBV2
CDR3 DNA: TGTGCCAGCAGTGAACAGCCTAGCGGGAGGGCCAGAGAGACCCAGTACTTC
CDR3 protein: CASSEQPSGRARETQYF

J gene: TRBJ2-5
clone size: NA
D gene: TRBD2
V gene: TRBV18
CDR3 DNA: TGTGCCAGCTCACCATCGTTCTTGAGGCGGGAGGGCCATAAGCTGGAGACCCAGTACTTC
CDR3 protein: CASSPSFLRREGHKLETQYF

J gene: TRBJ2-1
clone size: many
D gene: NA
V gene: TRBV28
CDR3 DNA: TGTGCCAGCAGTTTATGGAGTGGGGGGAATCTACGCGAGCAGTTCTTC
CDR3 protein: CASSLWSGGNLREQFF

J gene: TRBJ2-5
clone size: few
D gene: TRBD2
V gene: TRBV7-6
CDR3 DNA: TGTGCCAGCAGCTTTGGAAGCGGGAGGGGAAGAGAGACCCAGTACTTC
CDR3 protein: CASSFGSGRGRETQYF

J gene: TRBJ1-1
clone size: NA
D gene: TRBD1
V gene: TRBV20-1
CDR3 DNA: TGCAGTGCTAGAGATCCCAAGACAGGGAAGGATGAAGCTTTCTTT
CDR3 protein: CSARDPKTGKDEAFF

J gene: TRBJ2-7
clone size: NA
D gene: TRBD2
V gene: TRBV28
CDR3 DNA: TGTGCCAGCAGCCCCCCTAGCGGGGTCTACGAGCAGTACTTC
CDR3 protein: CASSPPSGVYEQYF

J gene: TRBJ2-7
clone size: NA
D gene: TRBD1
V gene: TRBV28
CDR3 DNA: TGTGCCTCCCACCGGGACAGGTACGAGCAGTACTTC
CDR3 protein: CASHRDRYEQYF

J gene: TRBJ1-4
clone size: NA
D gene: NA
V gene: TRBV5-5
CDR3 DNA: TGTGCCAGCCAGTCAGAGGTTAATGAAGAACTGTTTTTT
CDR3 protein: CASQSEVNEELFF

J gene: TRBJ2-1
clone size: few
D gene: NA
V gene: TRBV19
CDR3 DNA: TGTGCCAGTAGTATAGAAGCGGTTGTGGGTTACAATGAGCAGTTCTTC
CDR3 protein: CASSIEAVVGYNEQFF

J gene: TRBJ2-3
clone size: many
D gene: TRBD2
V gene: TRBV28
CDR3 DNA: TGTGCCAGCACCTCAATGCGGACTAGCGTTGCTGCGCAGTATTTT
CDR3 protein: CASTSMRTSVAAQYF

J gene: TRBJ1-2
clone size: many
D gene: NA
V gene: TRBV25-1
CDR3 DNA: TGTGCCAGCAGTAGCGGGTGGGCAGACTATGGCTACACCTTC
CDR3 protein: CASSSGWADYGYTF

J gene: TRBJ1-4
clone size: NA
D gene: NA
V gene: TRBV13
CDR3 DNA: TGTGCCAGCAATCTAAGGACGGATGCAACTAATGAAAAACTGTTTTTT
CDR3 protein: CASNLRTDATNEKLFF

J gene: TRBJ1-1
clone size: many
D gene: TRBD1
V gene: TRBV28
CDR3 DNA: TGTGCCAGCGGGATCGTAGGGACAGGGGACACTGAAGCTTTCTTT
CDR3 protein: CASGIVGTGDTEAFF

J gene: TRBJ2-3
clone size: NA
D gene: TRBD1
V gene: TRBV12-3/TRBV12-4
CDR3 DNA: TGTGCCAGCAGCCTCCGGACAGGTAGCACAGATACGCAGTATTTT
CDR3 protein: CASSLRTGSTDTQYF

J gene: TRBJ2-5
clone size: many
D gene: TRBD1
V gene: TRBV24-1
CDR3 DNA: TGTGCCACCAGCCTGGGCGGTGGAGGGACAGGGCTAGAGACCCAGTACTTC
CDR3 protein: CATSLGGGGTGLETQYF

J gene: TRBJ2-3
clone size: few
D gene: TRBD2
V gene: TRBV20-1
CDR3 DNA: TGCAGTGCTAGGAGCGGGAGAGGTACAGATACGCAGTATTTT
CDR3 protein: CSARSGRGTDTQYF

J gene: TRBJ2-2
clone size: many
D gene: TRBD2
V gene: TRBV20-1
CDR3 DNA: TGCAGTGCTCTAGCTAGCGGCCGGGGCACCGGGGAGCTGTTTTTT
CDR3 protein: CSALASGRGTGELFF

J gene: TRBJ2-7
clone size: many
D gene: NA
V gene: TRBV7-4
CDR3 DNA: TGTGCCAGCAGCCCCCACCGCGGGGCCGTTACCTACGAGCAGTACTTC
CDR3 protein: CASSPHRGAVTYEQYF

J gene: TRBJ2-2
clone size: NA
D gene: TRBD2
V gene: TRBV11-2
CDR3 DNA: TGTGCCAGCAGCACCGGGACTATCAGCGCCGGGGAGCTGTTTTTT
CDR3 protein: CASSTGTISAGELFF

J gene: TRBJ2-7
clone size: NA
D gene: TRBD2
V gene: TRBV24-1
CDR3 DNA: TGTGCCACCGAGAGCGGGAGTTCCTACGAGCAGTACTTC
CDR3 protein: CATESGSSYEQYF

J gene: TRBJ2-5
clone size: NA
D gene: NA
V gene: TRBV30
CDR3 DNA: TGTGCCTGGATCCCCAGCAAAGAGACCCAGTACTTC
CDR3 protein: CAWIPSKETQYF

J gene: TRBJ2-7
clone size: many
D gene: TRBD1
V gene: TRBV11-2
CDR3 DNA: TGTGCCAGCAGCGTACCGGGACAGGCAACCTACGAGCAGTACTTC
CDR3 protein: CASSVPGQATYEQYF

J gene: TRBJ1-1
clone size: few
D gene: NA
V gene: TRBV12-3/TRBV12-4
CDR3 DNA: TGTGCCAGCAGTTTTTGGGAGAAGGCTTTCTTT
CDR3 protein: CASSFWEKAFF

J gene: TRBJ1-5
clone size: NA
D gene: NA
V gene: TRBV19
CDR3 DNA: TGTGCCAGTAGTCCCTCCGGTATCGGGGCTAAGCAGCCCCAGCATTTT
CDR3 protein: CASSPSGIGAKQPQHF

J gene: TRBJ2-3
clone size: many
D gene: NA
V gene: TRBV20-1
CDR3 DNA: TGCAGTGCTAGCTATCTCGGACGGGCCCCCACAGATACGCAGTATTTT
CDR3 protein: CSASYLGRAPTDTQYF

J gene: TRBJ1-5
clone size: many
D gene: NA
V gene: TRBV20-1
CDR3 DNA: TGCAGTGCTAAGGCGGGCCAGCCCCAGCATTTT
CDR3 protein: CSAKAGQPQHF

J gene: TRBJ2-7
clone size: many
D gene: TRBD1
V gene: TRBV10-1
CDR3 DNA: TGCGCCAGCAGTGACCACAGGGGCTCCTACGAGCAGTACTTC
CDR3 protein: CASSDHRGSYEQYF

J gene: TRBJ2-3
clone size: NA
D gene: TRBD2
V gene: TRBV6-2/TRBV6-3
CDR3 DNA: TGTGCCAGCAGTTACGGATCGGCTAGCGGGAAAGATACGCAGTATTTT
CDR3 protein: CASSYGSASGKDTQYF

J gene: TRBJ2-1
clone size: NA
D gene: NA
V gene: TRBV12-3/TRBV12-4
CDR3 DNA: TGTGCCAGCAAGACTAAAGCGGGTAGAAATGAGCAGTTCTTC
CDR3 protein: CASKTKAGRNEQFF

J gene: TRBJ2-5
clone size: many
D gene: NA
V gene: TRBV11-2
CDR3 DNA: TGTGCCAGCAGCTTAGTAGGGACGGATGTAGGGACCCAGTACTTC
CDR3 protein: CASSLVGTDVGTQYF

J gene: TRBJ1-4
clone size: many
D gene: NA
V gene: TRBV29-1
CDR3 DNA: TGCAGCGTGTTCTCTACAGGGCCGGGTGGGGAAAAACTGTTTTTT
CDR3 protein: CSVFSTGPGGEKLFF

J gene: TRBJ1-5
clone size: few
D gene: NA
V gene: TRBV19
CDR3 DNA: TGTGCCAGTAACGCAGGATTCGGCAATCAGCCCCAGCATTTT
CDR3 protein: CASNAGFGNQPQHF

J gene: TRBJ2-7
clone size: many
D gene: TRBD1
V gene: TRBV6-5
CDR3 DNA: TGTGCCAGCAGTTGGTCCCCTTCGGCAGGGGGCGCGTACGAGCAGTACTTC
CDR3 protein: CASSWSPSAGGAYEQYF

J gene: TRBJ1-3
clone size: many
D gene: NA
V gene: TRBV7-8
CDR3 DNA: TGTGCCAGCAGCTTGAGACGGACCTCTGGAAACACCATATATTTT
CDR3 protein: CASSLRRTSGNTIYF

J gene: TRBJ1-2
clone size: many
D gene: NA
V gene: TRBV6-1
CDR3 DNA: TGTGCCAGCTCCCGGGGGGTCGACTATGGCTACACCTTC
CDR3 protein: CASSRGVDYGYTF

J gene: TRBJ2-7
clone size: few
D gene: TRBD2
V gene: TRBV5-1
CDR3 DNA: TGCGCCAGCAGTTCGGGACTAGCGAGACCCGGACCATCCTACGAGCAGTACTTC
CDR3 protein: CASSSGLARPGPSYEQYF

J gene: TRBJ2-7
clone size: many
D gene: TRBD2
V gene: TRBV12-3/TRBV12-4
CDR3 DNA: TGTGCCAGCAGTCCCCCCGGGACTAGCTACGAGCAGTACTTC
CDR3 protein: CASSPPGTSYEQYF

J gene: TRBJ2-3
clone size: many
D gene: TRBD2
V gene: TRBV30
CDR3 DNA: TGTGCCTGGAGTCTACTAGCGGGGGCCACAGATACGCAGTATTTT
CDR3 protein: CAWSLLAGATDTQYF

J gene: TRBJ2-3
clone size: NA
D gene: NA
V gene: TRBV3-1
CDR3 DNA: TGTGCCAGCAGCCAAGATATCCGCACAGATACGCAGTATTTT
CDR3 protein: CASSQDIRTDTQYF

J gene: TRBJ1-5
clone size: many
D gene: NA
V gene: TRBV28
CDR3 DNA: TGTGCCAGCAGTCGACCCGGGAGCGGGGGTCAGCCCCAGCATTTT
CDR3 protein: CASSRPGSGGQPQHF

J gene: TRBJ2-7
clone size: many
D gene: NA
V gene: TRBV12-5
CDR3 DNA: TGTGCTAGTGGTCAAACTTTTGGGGACGGTAGCTCCTACGAGCAGTACTTC
CDR3 protein: CASGQTFGDGSSYEQYF

J gene: TRBJ2-7
clone size: many
D gene: TRBD1
V gene: TRBV11-2
CDR3 DNA: TGTGCCAGCAGCGCAGTCGGGACAGGCCTCTCCGAGCAGTACTTC
CDR3 protein: CASSAVGTGLSEQYF

J gene: TRBJ2-7
clone size: many
D gene: NA
V gene: TRBV27
CDR3 DNA: TGTGCCAGCAGTTTTACAGGATCCTACGAGCAGTACTTC
CDR3 protein: CASSFTGSYEQYF

J gene: TRBJ1-5
clone size: few
D gene: NA
V gene: TRBV28
CDR3 DNA: TGTGCCAGCAGTTTACTCCTCCCGTGGCAGCCCCAGCATTTT
CDR3 protein: CASSLLLPWQPQHF

J gene: TRBJ2-6
clone size: many
D gene: NA
V gene: TRBV12-3/TRBV12-4
CDR3 DNA: TGTGCCAGCAGGCCTCCGAGACGGGAAAACTCTGGGGCCAACGTCCTGACTTTC
CDR3 protein: CASRPPRRENSGANVLTF

J gene: TRBJ1-5
clone size: NA
D gene: NA
V gene: TRBV30
CDR3 DNA: TGTGCCTGGAGTGTAGACTCGAATCAGCCCCAGCATTTT
CDR3 protein: CAWSVDSNQPQHF

J gene: TRBJ1-5
clone size: NA
D gene: NA
V gene: TRBV11-2
CDR3 DNA: TGTGCCAGCAGCTACACAGGGCTCAATCAGCCCCAGCATTTT
CDR3 protein: CASSYTGLNQPQHF

J gene: TRBJ1-1
clone size: few
D gene: NA
V gene: TRBV29-1
CDR3 DNA: TGCAGCGTTGACCGGACGGGTAACACTGAAGCTTTCTTT
CDR3 protein: CSVDRTGNTEAFF